This TCR beta chain was sequenced during a study of T cell changes during pregnancy in multiple sclerosis. This CDR3 is 14 amino acids long. J was trimmed by 4 bases and V by 4 bases; bases with no gene match: 6. Per the germline V gene, CDR1 is KGHSH and CDR2 is LQKENI. Measured with immunoSEQ multiplex PCR; TCRdb has only the in-frame clones, and not every one. This table has tens of thousands of clones, about 93% appearing once. This chain joins TRBV18 and TRBJ2-5; 7 bases fit TRBD1. The specimen was peripheral blood, collected in the first trimester of pregnancy. The TCR sequence derives from a female donor with multiple sclerosis, enrolled in a pregnancy study. This CDR3 reads CASSQNRGSETQYF. The CDR3, as DNA: TGTGCCAGCTCACAAAACAGGGGATCAGAGACCCAGTACTTC.